The 5 T cell receptor beta chains below all came from one sample that was sequenced in a study of blood T cell repertoires in COVID-19. Sequencing was performed with immunoSEQ multiplex PCR; in TCRdb, only in-frame clones are kept and a portion is missing. The profile shows about 260,000 clones, 75% to 90% of them singletons. Sequencing input: peripheral blood. These receptors all come from a man aged 30 to 45 with active or convalescent COVID-19.

This chain uses TRBV18 with TRBJ2-7; D may be TRBD2 (5 bases). The CDR3 is 13 residues long. V was shortened by 2 bases and J by 3 bases, with 8 bases between the two germline ends. The germline gives CDR1 KGHSH, CDR2 LQKENI. CDR3 nucleotide sequence: TGTGCCAGCTCACCAGAGGGAATCTACGAGCAGTACTTC. The encoded protein is CASSPEGIYEQYF. Combining the CDR3 with reference TRBV18 and TRBJ2-7 gives the whole variable domain NAGVMQNPRHLVRRRGQEARLRCSPMKGHSHVYWYRQLPEEGLKFMVYLQKENIIDESGMPKERFSAEFPKEGPSILRIQQVVRGDSAAYFCASSPEGIYEQYFGPGTRLTVT.

CDR3 sequence (DNA): TGTGCCTGGAGCGAATTACCTCCTATAGTCGCCTATGGCTACACCTTC. As protein: CAWSELPPIVAYGYTF. This sequence joins TRBV30 and TRBJ1-2; D unresolved. From germline, CDR1 is GTSNPN and CDR2 SVGIG (reference sequence). Trimming took off 3 bases at V and 4 bases at J, with 21 bases between the two ends. This CDR3 is built from 16 residues.

This clone came up once. The rearrangement joins TRBV9 to TRBJ2-1, with 10 bases identical to TRBD2. The germline CDR1 and CDR2 sequences are SGDLS and YYNGEE. The CDR3 consists of 17 residues. V trimming: 1 base; J trimming: 2 bases; junction bases outside the gene matches: 6. CDR3 protein: CASSVSLGLAPYNEQFF. The DNA of the CDR3 is TGTGCCAGCAGCGTAAGTTTGGGACTAGCGCCCTACAATGAGCAGTTCTTC.

The count of this clone is one. The chain is built from TRBV5-1 and TRBJ2-2; 9 positions agree with TRBD1. The length of the CDR3 is 15 residues. Unmatched junction bases numbered 3, after V lost 0 bases and J lost 6 bases. Germline V gene sequence: CDR1 SGHRS, CDR2 YFSETQ. The DNA of the CDR3 is TGCGCCAGCAGCTTGGGGACAGGGGTTGCCGGGGAGCTGTTTTTT. Its translation: CASSLGTGVAGELFF.

V usage is TRBV15 and J usage is TRBJ2-7, with 14 bases lining up with TRBD2. The junction had 5 bases not matched to a gene; V was cut back by 3 bases and J by 7 bases. The CDR3 is 15 residues long. In germline, CDR1 is LNHNV, CDR2 YYDKDF (reference sequence). CDR3 DNA: TGTGCCACCAGCAGGACTAGCGGGGGGGCGGAAGAGCAGTACTTC. Translated: CATSRTSGGAEEQYF.